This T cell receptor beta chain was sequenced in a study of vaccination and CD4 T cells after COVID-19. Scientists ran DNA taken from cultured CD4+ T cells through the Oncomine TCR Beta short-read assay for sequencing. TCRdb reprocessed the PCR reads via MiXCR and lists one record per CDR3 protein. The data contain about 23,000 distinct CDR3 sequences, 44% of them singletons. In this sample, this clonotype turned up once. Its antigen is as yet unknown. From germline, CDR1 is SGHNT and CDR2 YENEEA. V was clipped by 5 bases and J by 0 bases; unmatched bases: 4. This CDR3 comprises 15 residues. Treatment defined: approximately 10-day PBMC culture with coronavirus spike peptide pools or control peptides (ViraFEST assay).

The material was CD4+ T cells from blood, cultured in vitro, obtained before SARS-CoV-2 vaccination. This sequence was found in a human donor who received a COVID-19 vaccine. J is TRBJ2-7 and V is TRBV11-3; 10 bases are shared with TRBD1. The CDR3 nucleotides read TGTGCCAGCAGCCTACGGACAGGGGGCTCCTACGAGCAGTACTTC. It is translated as CASSLRTGGSYEQYF.